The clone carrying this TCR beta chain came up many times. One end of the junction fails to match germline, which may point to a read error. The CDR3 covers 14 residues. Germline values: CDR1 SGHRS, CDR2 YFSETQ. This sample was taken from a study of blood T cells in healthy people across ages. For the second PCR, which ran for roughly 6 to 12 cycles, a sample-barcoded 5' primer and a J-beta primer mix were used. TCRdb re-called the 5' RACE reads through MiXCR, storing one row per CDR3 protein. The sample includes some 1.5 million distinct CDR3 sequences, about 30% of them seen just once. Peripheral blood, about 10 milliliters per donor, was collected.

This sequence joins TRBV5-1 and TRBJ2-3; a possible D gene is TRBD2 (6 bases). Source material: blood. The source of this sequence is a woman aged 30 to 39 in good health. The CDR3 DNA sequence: TGTGCCAGCAGCTTGGGAGGAAGCACAGATACGCAGTATTTT. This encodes CASSLGGSTDTQYF.